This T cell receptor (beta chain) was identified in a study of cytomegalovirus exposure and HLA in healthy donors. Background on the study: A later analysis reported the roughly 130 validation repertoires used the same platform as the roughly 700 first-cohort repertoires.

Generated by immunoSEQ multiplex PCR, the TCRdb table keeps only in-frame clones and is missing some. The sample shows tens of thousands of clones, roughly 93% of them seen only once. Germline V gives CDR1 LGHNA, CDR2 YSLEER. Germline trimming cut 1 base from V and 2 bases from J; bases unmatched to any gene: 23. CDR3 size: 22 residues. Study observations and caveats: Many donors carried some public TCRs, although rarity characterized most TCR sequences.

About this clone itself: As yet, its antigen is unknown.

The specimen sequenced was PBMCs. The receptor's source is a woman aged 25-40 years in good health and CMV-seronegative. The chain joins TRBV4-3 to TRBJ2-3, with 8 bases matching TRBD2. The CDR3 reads CASSQGLGRGGTARKYTDTQYF. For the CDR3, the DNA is TGCGCCAGCAGCCAAGGGCTAGGTCGGGGGGGCACCGCTCGCAAATACACAGATACGCAGTATTTT.